This TCR beta chain was sequenced for a study of blood T cell repertoires in COVID-19. Study information: The samples span acute and convalescent COVID-19 from the United States, Italy and Spain. PBMCs, B-cell-depleted T cells, or T cells were the source of the cDNA or gDNA that made up the material.

The CDR3 has 18 amino acids. The germline V gene encodes CDR1 SGHRS and CDR2 YFSETQ. Deletions cut 1 base from V and 0 bases from J, with 20 bases between. Methods used by the authors: Amplified reference gene primers provided the basis for estimating nucleated cell counts. Data came from immunoSEQ multiplex PCR; TCRdb stores just in-frame clones and leaves some out. Clone size and the V and J calls come from that table; the DNA yielded D and trimming. The repertoire holds 150,000 or so clones, with approximately 90% as singletons. The specimen sequenced was peripheral blood. The receptor's source is a man between 18 and 29 years old with acute or convalescent COVID-19. This chain uses TRBV5-1 with TRBJ2-7; D is perhaps TRBD1 (5 bases). In DNA, the CDR3 is TGCGCCAGCAGCTTGAGGGGCAGCACAGGAGTGAGCTCCTACGAGCAGTACTTC. As protein: CASSLRGSTGVSSYEQYF.